These 16 T cell receptor beta chains share one sample of origin, sequenced in a study of T cell repertoires in cytomegalovirus infection (dated by TCRdb to between 2018 and 2020). The treatment or condition label corresponds to: in vitro stimulation with specific CMV peptide epitopes to enrich CMV-specific T cells. Sequencing took place on an Illumina HiSeq 1500. TCRdb ran its own pipeline on the public reads, namely fastp trimming at Q25 and MiXCR clone calling, and kept in-frame beta chains. One record per CDR3 amino acid sequence lists the most common genes and DNA. The sample includes approximately 110,000 distinct CDR3 sequences, with 30% to 40% observed a single time. Of the sample, 58% falls within the top ten clones. What these receptors recognize is not known. Here the sequenced sample was CD8+ T cells from cultured PBMCs, taken from culture after CMV antigen stimulation. The receptors were gathered from a human donor in good health (CMV status not recorded). Some clones in this sample may be carry-over from other donors' samples.

The chain couples TRBV29-1 to TRBJ2-3, with D tentatively TRBD1 or TRBD2 (6 bases each). V lost 6 bases, J lost 2 bases, and 15 bases lay in between. Per germline, CDR1 SQVTM and CDR2 ANQGSEA. The CDR3 contains 14 residues. Written as DNA, the CDR3 is TGCAGCGTCAACAGGGAGGATGCCACAGATACGCAGTATTTT. Translated, it gives CSVNREDATDTQYF.

This clonotype was observed many times. The rearrangement uses TRBV7-9 and TRBJ2-7; possible D gene TRBD1, 6 bases. Per the germline V gene, CDR1 is SEHNR and CDR2 is FQNEAQ (reference sequence). V lost 5 bases, J lost 3 bases, and 14 bases lay in between. The CDR3 totals 14 residues. CDR3 in amino acids: CASSAGTRFYEQYF. CDR3 bases: TGTGCCAGCAGCGCCGGGACAAGGTTCTACGAGCAGTACTTC.

This rearrangement joins TRBV4-1 to TRBJ2-7; 10 bases fit TRBD1. J gave up 3 bases and V 4 bases, and 12 bases lay outside the gene matches. The CDR3 spans 17 residues. CDR1 and CDR2 (germline): MGHRA, YSYEKL. The CDR3 bases are TGCGCCAGCAGCCCTTTCGGGACAGGGGACATAATCTACGAGCAGTACTTC. Amino acid sequence: CASSPFGTGDIIYEQYF.

This clonotype has just a few counts. CDR3 bases: TGTGCCAGCAGTGAAGGTTCCGGGAGCTCCTACGAGCAGTACTTC. Translating gives CASSEGSGSSYEQYF. The chain combines TRBV6-1 with TRBJ2-7; tentative D call: TRBD2 (6 bases). The germline V gene has CDR1 MNHNS and CDR2 SASEGT. CDR3 length: 15 amino acids. V was pared by 1 base and J by 0 bases, with 10 bases between.

The CDR3 DNA reads TGCAGTGCTGAGACAGGGGCCTCCTACGAGCAGTACTTC. Amino acids: CSAETGASYEQYF. The V call is TRBV20-1, the J call TRBJ2-7, with TRBD1 matching over 8 bases. The CDR3 is made up of 13 amino acids. Germline loops: CDR1 DFQATT, CDR2 SNEGSKA (reference sequence). The trim removed 5 bases at V and 0 bases at J, leaving 3 bases unmatched.

This clonotype has a count of ten or more. The chain has TRBV7-6 and TRBJ1-4, with D possibly TRBD1 on 5 matching bases. CDR1 and CDR2 from the germline V gene are SGHVS and FNYEAQ. The germline V and J ends were trimmed by 4 bases and 8 bases, with 20 bases remaining between them. CDR3 size: 16 residues. The CDR3 region is CASSSTRPARGEKLFF. Here the CDR3 DNA reads TGTGCCAGCAGCTCGACCAGACCCGCCCGGGGCGAAAAACTGTTTTTT.

This clonotype was found a few times. A much larger clone lies one base from this, so it may be a read error. V and J are TRBV6-6 and TRBJ2-2; D gene uncertain. Germline V lookup: CDR1 MNHNY, CDR2 SVGAGI (reference sequence). V was trimmed by 2 bases and J by 6 bases, leaving 1 base between them. This CDR3 spans 11 amino acids. The CDR3 DNA follows: TGTGCCAGCAGTTACCCCGGGGAGCTGTTTTTT. It specifies CASSYPGELFF.

This sequence joins TRBV7-2 and TRBJ1-2; TRBD1 is a possible D gene (6 bases). This CDR3 comprises 13 residues. V lost 1 base, J lost 7 bases, and 10 bases lay in between. The germline gives CDR1 SGHTA, CDR2 FQGNSA. The CDR3 DNA reads TGTGCCAGCAGCTTAGTACAGGGATCTGGCTACACCTTC. Translation gives CASSLVQGSGYTF.

This rearrangement joins TRBV6-5 to TRBJ2-3; TRBD1 matches at 10 bases. Germline V gene data show CDR1 as MNHEY and CDR2 as SVGAGI. V shed 2 bases and J 5 bases; nucleotides not matched to a gene: 16. This CDR3 has 19 amino acids. The CDR3 is CASSYNFGQGVFDRDTQYF. The CDR3 nucleotides are TGTGCCAGCAGTTACAACTTCGGACAGGGGGTATTTGACCGAGATACGCAGTATTTT.

CDR3 sequence reads: CASSYSWTVNSPLHF. CDR3 sequence (DNA): TGTGCCAGCAGTTACTCCTGGACAGTTAATTCACCCCTCCACTTT. The J gene is TRBJ1-6, the V gene TRBV6-6, with D maybe TRBD1 (6 bases). Germline V gene data show CDR1 as MNHNY and CDR2 as SVGAGI (reference sequence). CDR3 size: 15 residues. The V end lost 0 bases, the J end lost 6 bases, and 9 bases lay between the germline ends.

The chain couples TRBV12-3 or TRBV12-4 to TRBJ2-7; 9 bases are shared with TRBD1. CDR3 length: 15 residues. V gave up 6 bases and J gave up 3 bases; unmatched junction bases: 9. The CDR3 DNA sequence: TGTGCCAGCAGCCCTCCAGGACAGGGGATCTACGAGCAGTACTTC. It yields the protein CASSPPGQGIYEQYF.

This rearrangement joins TRBV5-1 to TRBJ2-7; 7 nucleotides align to TRBD1. Germline loops: CDR1 SGHRS, CDR2 YFSETQ. The CDR3 spans 15 residues. V was pared by 0 bases and J by 5 bases, with 8 bases of the junction left unmatched. The CDR3 coding sequence is TGCGCCAGCAGCTTGGAAACAGGGGCTTGGGACGAGCAGTACTTC. The encoded protein is CASSLETGAWDEQYF.

This clonotype has only a few counts. This chain connects TRBV5-5 to TRBJ2-2, with no clear D. The CDR3 covers 15 residues. The germline V and J ends were trimmed by 0 bases and 6 bases, with 12 bases remaining between them. CDR1 and CDR2 from the germline V gene are SGHKS and YYEKEE (reference sequence). The CDR3 protein is CASSLDLALPGELFF. Written as DNA, the CDR3 is TGTGCCAGCAGCTTGGACTTGGCGTTACCCGGGGAGCTGTTTTTT.

V usage is TRBV27 and J usage is TRBJ1-5; D might be TRBD1 (6 bases). The V end was cut by 6 bases, the J end by 5 bases, with 14 bases between. The CDR3 length is 14 residues. Per germline, CDR1 MNHEY and CDR2 SMNVEV (reference sequence). This CDR3 reads CASSLQGRYQPQHF. The CDR3 DNA reads TGTGCCAGCAGCCTACAGGGTAGATATCAGCCCCAGCATTTT.

The CDR3 nucleotides are TGTGCCAGCAGCTTAGGGATTACGAACACCGGGGAGCTGTTTTTT. Translating gives CASSLGITNTGELFF. The chain uses TRBV11-2 and TRBJ2-2; D is unresolved. Trimming stripped 1 base from V and 0 bases from J, with 6 bases between. CDR1 is SGHAT and CDR2 is FQNNGV in the germline V gene. The CDR3 is made up of 15 amino acids.

This clonotype was seen a few times. The J gene is TRBJ2-5, the V gene TRBV6-2 or TRBV6-3; TRBD2 matches at 14 bases. The junction had 5 bases not matched to a gene; V was cut back by 4 bases and J by 4 bases. The germline CDR1 and CDR2 sequences are MNHEY and SVGEGT. The CDR3 contains 16 residues. The CDR3 protein is CASSSLGLAGGETQYF. Written as DNA, the CDR3 is TGTGCCAGCAGTTCCCTCGGACTAGCGGGGGGAGAGACCCAGTACTTC.